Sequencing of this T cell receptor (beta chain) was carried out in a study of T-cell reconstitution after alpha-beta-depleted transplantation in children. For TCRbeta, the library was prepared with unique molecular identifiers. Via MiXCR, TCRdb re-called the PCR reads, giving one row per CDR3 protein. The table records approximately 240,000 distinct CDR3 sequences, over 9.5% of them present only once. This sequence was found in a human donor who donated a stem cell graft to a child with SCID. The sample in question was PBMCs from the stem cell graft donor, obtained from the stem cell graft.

CDR3 protein: CASSGGQGGVDTQYF. The CDR3 nucleotides read TGTGCCAGCAGCGGGGGACAGGGTGGGGTAGATACGCAGTATTTT. This chain links TRBV9 with TRBJ2-3, with TRBD1 matching over 9 bases. The V and J ends lost 3 bases and 5 bases, in that order; junction bases with no gene match: 7. The germline gives CDR1 SGDLS, CDR2 YYNGEE. The CDR3 runs 15 residues.